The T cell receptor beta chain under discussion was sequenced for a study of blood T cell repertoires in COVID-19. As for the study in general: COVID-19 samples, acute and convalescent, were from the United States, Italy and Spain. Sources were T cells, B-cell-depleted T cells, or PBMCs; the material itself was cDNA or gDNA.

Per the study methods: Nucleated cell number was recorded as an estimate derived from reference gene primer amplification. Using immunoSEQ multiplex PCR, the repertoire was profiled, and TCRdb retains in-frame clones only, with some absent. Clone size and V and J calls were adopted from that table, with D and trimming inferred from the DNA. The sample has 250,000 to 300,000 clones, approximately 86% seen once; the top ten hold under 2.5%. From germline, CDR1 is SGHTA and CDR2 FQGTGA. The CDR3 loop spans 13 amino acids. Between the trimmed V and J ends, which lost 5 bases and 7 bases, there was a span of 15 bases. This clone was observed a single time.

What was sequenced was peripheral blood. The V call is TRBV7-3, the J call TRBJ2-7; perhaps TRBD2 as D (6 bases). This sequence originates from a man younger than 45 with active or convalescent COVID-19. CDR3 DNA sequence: TGTGCCAGCAGCCACGACCCGGGGAGGGAGCAGTACTTC. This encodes CASSHDPGREQYF.